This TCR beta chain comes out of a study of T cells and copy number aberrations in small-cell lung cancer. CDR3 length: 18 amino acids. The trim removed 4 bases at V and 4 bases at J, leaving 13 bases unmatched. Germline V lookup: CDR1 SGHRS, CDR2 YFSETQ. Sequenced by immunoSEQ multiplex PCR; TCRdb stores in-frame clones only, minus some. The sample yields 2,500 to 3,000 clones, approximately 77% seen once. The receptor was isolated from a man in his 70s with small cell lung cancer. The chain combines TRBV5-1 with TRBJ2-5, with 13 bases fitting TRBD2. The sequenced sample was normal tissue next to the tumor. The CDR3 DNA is TGCGCCAGCAGCAAGCGGATGGGGACTAGCGGGATTGGAGAGACCCAGTACTTC. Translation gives CASSKRMGTSGIGETQYF.